This entry lists 30 T cell receptor beta chains sequenced from one sample in a study of T cell responses to AZD1222 COVID-19 vaccine. Measured with immunoSEQ multiplex PCR; TCRdb has only the in-frame clones, and not every one. The sample lists about 110,000 clones, approximately 90% occurring once. The sample here was peripheral blood, taken 28 days after the second AZD1222 dose. Receptors were obtained from an adult who received the AZD1222 COVID-19 vaccine.

For the CDR3, the DNA is TGTGCCAGCAGCCCCCACCACCTCAGGTCCGCCTCCTATAATTCACCCCTCCACTTT. Translated: CASSPHHLRSASYNSPLHF. This chain uses TRBV16 with TRBJ1-6; the D is unclear. The length of the CDR3 is 19 residues. In germline, CDR1 is KGHSY, CDR2 FQNENV. Trimming took 4 bases from V and 0 from J, leaving 19 bases between them.

This sequence joins TRBV19 and TRBJ1-1; weak D call: TRBD1 (5 bases). This CDR3 has 15 residues. Trimming removed 6 bases from V and 0 bases from J, with 14 bases in between. Germline CDR1 reads LNHDA; CDR2 reads SQIVND (reference sequence). The CDR3 loop is CASRRTSRVNTEAFF. CDR3 sequence (DNA): TGTGCCAGTAGGAGGACGTCCAGGGTGAACACTGAAGCTTTCTTT.

This clone was detected a few times. The chain joins TRBV28 to TRBJ2-3; 7 bases match TRBD2. In germline, CDR1 is MDHEN, CDR2 SYDVKM. This CDR3 contains 16 residues. V lost 5 bases and J lost 0; bases outside the gene matches: 8. CDR3 amino acids: CASSTAAGTSTDTQYF. CDR3 in DNA: TGTGCCAGCAGTACCGCAGCGGGAACTAGCACAGATACGCAGTATTTT.

The genes are TRBV25-1 and TRBJ2-5; tentatively, D is TRBD2 (6 bases). V was clipped by 6 bases and J by 2 bases, with 19 bases between them. Germline V gene data show CDR1 as MGHDK and CDR2 as SYGVNS. The CDR3 spans 16 residues. CDR3 in DNA: TGTGCCAGCAGGGGTAGTAGGGCTAGCGAGCAAGAGACCCAGTACTTC. Protein product: CASRGSRASEQETQYF. Drawing the rest from reference TRBV25-1 and TRBJ2-5, the complete variable domain is EADIYQTPRYLVIGTGKKITLECSQTMGHDKMYWYQQDPGMELHLIHYSYGVNSTEKGDLSSESTVSRIRTEHFPLTLESARPSHTSQYLCASRGSRASEQETQYFGPGTRLLVL.

The V call is TRBV2, the J call TRBJ1-4; a weak D match, TRBD1 (6 bases). The CDR3 is made up of 14 amino acids. Trimming stripped 8 bases from V and 5 bases from J, with 15 bases between. The germline V gene has CDR1 SNHLY and CDR2 FYNNEI. The DNA for the CDR3 is TGTGCCAGCCGAGGGGGACGGACAAATGAAAAACTGTTTTTT. Its translation: CASRGGRTNEKLFF.

This chain joins TRBV27 and TRBJ1-6; D perhaps matches TRBD1 (6 bases). Trimming pared 5 bases from V and 10 bases from J, leaving 15 bases between. Germline loops: CDR1 MNHEY, CDR2 SMNVEV (reference sequence). This CDR3 is built from 14 residues. The CDR3 nucleotides read TGTGCCAGCAGTCCTGGGGGGGCAAGGTCACCCCTCCACTTT. Protein sequence: CASSPGGARSPLHF.

V gene TRBV29-1 combines with J gene TRBJ2-1; perhaps TRBD2 as D (5 bases). Between the trimmed V and J ends, which lost 4 bases and 6 bases, there was a span of 13 bases. Germline CDR1 reads SQVTM; CDR2 reads ANQGSEA. The length of the CDR3 is 13 residues. The CDR3 spells CSVGPRGTNEQFF. In DNA, the CDR3 is TGCAGCGTTGGTCCCCGGGGTACCAATGAGCAGTTCTTC.

This clone was seen a few times. V is TRBV7-2 and J is TRBJ1-5; TRBD1 might be the D (5 bases). Germline V CDR1 and CDR2: SGHTA, FQGNSA. The CDR3 runs to 15 residues. V lost 1 base to trimming and J lost 1 base, with 8 bases between them. The DNA for the CDR3 is TGTGCCAGCAGCTTAGACGGGGGGAGCAATCAGCCCCAGCATTTT. Protein sequence: CASSLDGGSNQPQHF.

The chain couples TRBV5-8 to TRBJ1-6, with 7 bases aligning to TRBD1. Germline V CDR1 and CDR2: SGHTS, YDEGEE. This CDR3 has 14 amino acids. Germline trimming cut 4 bases from V and 9 bases from J; bases unmatched to any gene: 7. The CDR3 region is CASSPLDRVSPLHF. Here the CDR3 DNA reads TGTGCCAGCAGCCCCCTCGACAGGGTTTCACCCCTCCACTTT.

The chain has TRBV5-1 and TRBJ1-1; D possibly corresponds to TRBD1 (6 bases). Looked up from germline, CDR1 is SGHRS and CDR2 is YFSETQ. The CDR3 is 14 amino acids. V lost 3 bases to trimming and J lost 1 base, with 10 bases between them. CDR3 sequence reads: CASSSDSSNTEAFF. In DNA, the CDR3 is TGCGCCAGCAGCTCGGACAGTTCGAACACTGAAGCTTTCTTT.

The chain combines TRBV5-5 with TRBJ2-2; maybe TRBD2 (5 bases). CDR1 is SGHKS and CDR2 is YYEKEE in the germline V gene (reference sequence). CDR3 length equals 14 residues. V lost 4 bases and J 1 base, leaving 8 bases between the germline ends. The CDR3 spells CASSRTGNTGELFF. CDR3 DNA: TGTGCCAGCAGCAGGACTGGGAACACCGGGGAGCTGTTTTTT.

Of note for this clone: This sample includes further DNA sequences coding for the same CDR3. The chain couples TRBV28 to TRBJ2-7; TRBD1 is a possible D gene (5 bases). V dropped 2 bases and J dropped 6 bases, with 8 bases sitting between them. Per germline, CDR1 MDHEN and CDR2 SYDVKM. The CDR3 contains 12 residues. CDR3 loop: CASSLKGSEQYF. The CDR3 DNA reads TGTGCCAGCAGTTTAAAGGGGTCCGAGCAGTACTTC.

The gene calls are TRBV18 and TRBJ1-1; D may be TRBD1 (5 bases). Looked up from germline, CDR1 is KGHSH and CDR2 is LQKENI. The CDR3 totals 14 residues. V shed 2 bases and J shed 7 bases, with 14 bases lying between them. The CDR3 nucleotides read TGTGCCAGCTCACCAAGACCCGGCGGGGGTGAAGCTTTCTTT. It specifies CASSPRPGGGEAFF.

The CDR3 sequence: CASSVEGATGETQYF. In DNA, the CDR3 is TGTGCCAGCAGCGTAGAGGGGGCTACGGGAGAGACCCAGTACTTC. This chain connects TRBV9 to TRBJ2-5; 7 nucleotides agree with TRBD1. Germline values: CDR1 SGDLS, CDR2 YYNGEE. This CDR3 contains 15 residues. V lost 0 bases, J lost 4 bases, and 6 bases stayed unmatched.

The chain joins TRBV12-3 or TRBV12-4 to TRBJ1-1; a possible D gene is TRBD1 (6 bases). The CDR3 totals 12 residues. Trimming removed 7 bases from V and 7 bases from J, with 13 bases in between. CDR3 sequence reads: CASTQTGFEAFF. In DNA form, the CDR3 reads TGTGCCAGCACTCAGACAGGCTTTGAAGCTTTCTTT.

V usage is TRBV6-5 and J usage is TRBJ1-2; no reliable D call. The V and J ends lost 5 bases and 2 bases respectively, with 12 bases between them. The CDR3 has 14 amino acids. Per the germline V gene, CDR1 is MNHEY and CDR2 is SVGAGI. DNA for the CDR3: TGTGCCAGCAGTATCACCGACACAAACTATGGCTACACCTTC. This encodes CASSITDTNYGYTF.

This clone has a handful of counts. The J gene is TRBJ1-4, the V gene TRBV2; D call uncertain. The CDR3 consists of 15 residues. V was pared by 4 bases and J by 5 bases, with 14 bases between. The germline CDR1 and CDR2 sequences are SNHLY and FYNNEI. CDR3 bases: TGTGCCAGCAGTGCCAACGGGCAGAACAATGAAAAACTGTTTTTT. This translates into CASSANGQNNEKLFF.

The gene calls are TRBV19 and TRBJ2-1; 8 nucleotides match TRBD2. Germline values: CDR1 LNHDA, CDR2 SQIVND (reference sequence). This CDR3 has 16 residues. V dropped 0 bases and J dropped 2; count of bases not matched to a gene: 3. The CDR3 bases are TGTGCCAGTAGTATAGATGTTAGCGGGACCTACAATGAGCAGTTCTTC. Amino acids: CASSIDVSGTYNEQFF.

The chain has TRBV6-2 or TRBV6-3 and TRBJ2-7; D perhaps matches TRBD1 (6 bases). The germline gives CDR1 MNHEY, CDR2 SVGEGT. V lost 6 bases and J 1 base, leaving 16 bases between the germline ends. CDR3 length: 15 amino acids. The CDR3 protein is CASSEQGSPSYEQYF. As DNA, the CDR3 is TGTGCCAGCAGCGAACAGGGTTCTCCATCCTACGAGCAGTACTTC.

This clone was detected only once. V and J are TRBV27 and TRBJ1-5, with 8 nucleotides matching TRBD1. Germline V gene sequence: CDR1 MNHEY, CDR2 SMNVEV (reference sequence). The CDR3 runs to 13 residues. The trim removed 5 bases at V and 5 bases at J, leaving 2 bases unmatched. The CDR3 coding sequence is TGTGCCAGCAGTAAACAGGGGGATCAGCCCCAGCATTTT. Its translation is CASSKQGDQPQHF.

The chain employs TRBV7-9 and TRBJ2-4; a possible D gene is TRBD1 (5 bases). Trimming removed 5 bases at V and 3 bases at J, with 17 bases between. Germline loops: CDR1 SEHNR, CDR2 FQNEAQ (reference sequence). The CDR3 has 16 amino acids. The CDR3 DNA reads TGTGCCAGCAGCCCGACAGAAGGGTCTAGCAAAAACATTCAGTACTTC. This codes for CASSPTEGSSKNIQYF.

In its sample, this clone was seen once. The gene calls are TRBV4-1 and TRBJ2-1; 14 positions agree with TRBD2. In germline, CDR1 is MGHRA, CDR2 YSYEKL. The CDR3 runs to 16 residues. J lost 9 bases, V lost 4 bases, and 8 bases had no gene match. The CDR3 sequence is CASSPSGTSGSAEQFF. The CDR3 DNA follows: TGCGCCAGCAGCCCATCCGGGACTAGCGGGAGTGCTGAGCAGTTCTTC.

The V gene is TRBV3-1 (or the pseudogene TRBV3-2), the J gene TRBJ2-1; tentative D call: TRBD1 (5 bases). V gave up 3 bases and J gave up 5 bases, with 11 bases separating them. This CDR3 has 14 amino acids. The germline V gene has CDR1 LGHDT and CDR2 YNNKEL (reference sequence). The DNA of the CDR3 is TGTGCCAGCAGCCACTACAGGTCAGACAATGAGCAGTTCTTC. Its protein is CASSHYRSDNEQFF.

This clone was detected once. The chain is built from TRBV19 and TRBJ2-1; D may be TRBD2 (5 bases). Trimming cost V 7 bases and J 4 bases, with 11 bases left between them. Germline V lookup: CDR1 LNHDA, CDR2 SQIVND (reference sequence). The CDR3 sequence is 13 residues long. CDR3 coding DNA: TGTGCCAGTAAATATACGGGATACAATGAGCAGTTCTTC. This gives the protein CASKYTGYNEQFF.

This chain links TRBV12-3 or TRBV12-4 with TRBJ2-7, with TRBD1 as a possible D gene (6 bases). The germline V and J ends were trimmed by 6 bases and 4 bases, with 10 bases remaining between them. CDR3 length: 12 amino acids. CDR3 residues: CASSTQGYEQYF. CDR3 DNA: TGTGCCAGCAGCACTCAGGGGTACGAGCAGTACTTC.

In nucleotides, the CDR3 is TGTGCCAGCTCACCTAACGTGGGGACGTCCGAGCAGTACTTC. It specifies CASSPNVGTSEQYF. The V and J genes are TRBV18 and TRBJ2-7, with D possibly called TRBD1 or TRBD2 (5 bases each). Germline CDR1 reads KGHSH; CDR2 reads LQKENI. V lost 3 bases to trimming and J lost 6 bases, with 15 bases between them. This CDR3 is built from 14 residues.

This sequence joins TRBV4-1 and TRBJ1-1; D call uncertain. V lost 1 base and J lost 0, with 9 bases in between. Germline CDR1 MGHRA, CDR2 YSYEKL. This CDR3 has 15 amino acids. CDR3 nucleotide sequence: TGCGCCAGCAGCCAAGCCCAGGTCATGAACACTGAAGCTTTCTTT. It specifies CASSQAQVMNTEAFF.

This chain uses TRBV11-3 with TRBJ2-3, with D unresolved. Germline V gene lookup returns CDR1 SGHNT and CDR2 YENEEA. CDR3 length equals 13 residues. V was clipped by 5 bases and J by 3 bases, with 9 bases between them. This chain's CDR3 is CASSRERTDTQYF. For the CDR3, the DNA is TGTGCCAGCAGCCGAGAAAGGACAGATACGCAGTATTTT.

This chain links TRBV3-1 (or the pseudogene TRBV3-2) with TRBJ2-6; perhaps D is TRBD1 or TRBD2 (5 bases each). The CDR3 is 18 residues long. V lost 2 bases and J lost 0, with 14 bases in between. Per the germline V gene, CDR1 is LGHDT and CDR2 is YNNKEL (reference sequence). The CDR3 spells CASSQPGTASSGANVLTF. DNA for the CDR3: TGTGCCAGCAGCCAACCCGGGACCGCTAGCTCTGGGGCCAACGTCCTGACTTTC.

The J gene is TRBJ1-1, the V gene TRBV27; 7 nucleotides match TRBD1. The J segment lost 1 base and the V segment lost 6 bases, leaving 5 bases of the junction unmatched. CDR3 length: 14 amino acids. The germline V gene has CDR1 MNHEY and CDR2 SMNVEV (reference sequence). This CDR3 is CASSFGTANTEAFF. The CDR3 DNA is TGTGCCAGCAGCTTCGGGACAGCGAACACTGAAGCTTTCTTT.